The text below deals with one TCR beta chain. Its antigen remains unidentified. Profiling relied on immunoSEQ multiplex PCR, and the TCRdb table lists in-frame clones only, not all of them. The data contain about 84,000 clones, 84% of them seen just once; the ten biggest clones take up approximately 2.6%. These data originate in a study of OX40 agonist ivuxolimab in advanced cancers. Looking at the study overall: A history of anti-PD-1, anti-PD-L1 or anti-CTLA-4 therapy was acceptable, and over 30% had some.

Study conclusions and caveats: CD4+ and CD8+ blood T cells expanded clonally by week 6 at 0.1 to 3.0 mg/kg.

The CDR3 extends over 15 amino acids. V gave up 5 bases and J gave up 2 bases, with 10 bases separating them. The germline gives CDR1 MNHEY, CDR2 SVGAGI. Sequencing used CD4+ or CD8+ T cells sorted from blood, obtained in a trial of the OX40 agonist ivuxolimab. The receptor was derived from an adult with an advanced solid tumor such as melanoma, head and neck, liver or kidney cancer. The genes are TRBV6-5 and TRBJ1-6, with D possibly being TRBD1 (6 bases). Written as DNA, the CDR3 is TGTGCCAGCAGTACAGGGATGGCCTATAATTCACCCCTCCACTTT. It translates to CASSTGMAYNSPLHF.